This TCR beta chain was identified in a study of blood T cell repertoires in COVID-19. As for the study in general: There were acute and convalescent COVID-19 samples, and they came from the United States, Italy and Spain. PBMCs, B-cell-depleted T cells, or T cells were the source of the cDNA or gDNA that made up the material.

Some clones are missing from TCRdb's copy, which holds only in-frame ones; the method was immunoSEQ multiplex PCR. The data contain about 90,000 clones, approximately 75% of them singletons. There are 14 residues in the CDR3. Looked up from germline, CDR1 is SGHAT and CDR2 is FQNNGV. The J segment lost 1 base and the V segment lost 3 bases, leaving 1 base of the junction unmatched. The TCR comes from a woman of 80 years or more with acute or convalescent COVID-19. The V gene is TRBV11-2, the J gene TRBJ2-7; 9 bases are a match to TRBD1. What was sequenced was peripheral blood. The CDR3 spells CASSFGTGSYEQYF. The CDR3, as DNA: TGTGCCAGCAGCTTCGGGACAGGGTCCTACGAGCAGTACTTC. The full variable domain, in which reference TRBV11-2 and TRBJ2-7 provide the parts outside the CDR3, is EAGVAQSPRYKIIEKRQSVAFWCNPISGHATLYWYQQILGQGPKLLIQFQNNGVVDDSQLPKDRFSAERLKGVDSTLKIQPAKLEDSAVYLCASSFGTGSYEQYFGPGTRLTVT.